The 5 T cell receptor beta chains below all came from one sample that was sequenced in a study of cytomegalovirus exposure and HLA in healthy donors. PCR primers comprised 60 Vbeta and 13 Jbeta primers. The assay was immunoSEQ multiplex PCR, and TCRdb's table has in-frame clones only and misses some. Among about 100,000 clones, 65% to 80% were seen once, and the ten largest hold over 3.5%. Sequencing used PBMCs. The receptors were sampled from a woman aged 45 to 65 in good health and CMV-seropositive.

The chain uses TRBV11-3 and TRBJ2-3; unclear D gene. CDR3 length: 15 residues. From germline, CDR1 is SGHNT and CDR2 YENEEA. V lost 1 base and J 0 bases, leaving 8 bases between the germline ends. CDR3 in amino acids: CASSLVAGSTDTQYF. For the CDR3, the DNA is TGTGCCAGCAGCTTAGTAGCCGGGAGCACAGATACGCAGTATTTT.

V usage is TRBV11-2 and J usage is TRBJ1-1; D is unclear. The CDR3 has 14 amino acids. The germline gives CDR1 SGHAT, CDR2 FQNNGV. V lost 1 base and J 3 bases, leaving 9 bases between the germline ends. The CDR3 spells CASSLGMGDTEAFF. In DNA form, the CDR3 reads TGTGCCAGCAGCTTAGGAATGGGAGACACTGAAGCTTTCTTT.

The gene calls are TRBV6-5 and TRBJ2-2; 8 nucleotides agree with TRBD1. With V trimmed by 5 bases and J by 6 bases, 8 bases remained unmatched. CDR3 size: 15 residues. Germline CDR1 MNHEY, CDR2 SVGAGI. The CDR3 is CASSIGQGWAGELFF. CDR3 sequence (DNA): TGTGCCAGCAGTATTGGACAGGGCTGGGCCGGGGAGCTGTTTTTT.

The gene calls are TRBV19 and TRBJ1-1; unclear D gene. This CDR3 is built from 12 residues. From germline, CDR1 is LNHDA and CDR2 SQIVND (reference sequence). The germline V and J ends were trimmed by 7 bases and 6 bases, with 12 bases remaining between them. The CDR3 nucleotides are TGTGCCAGTATGAGGAGCTACGCTGAAGCTTTCTTT. Translation gives CASMRSYAEAFF.

This clone was recorded a few times. The J gene is TRBJ2-3, the V gene TRBV29-1; TRBD1 matches 8 bases. V shed 7 bases and J 2 bases; nucleotides not matched to a gene: 8. CDR1 is SQVTM, CDR2 ANQGSEA, per germline. This CDR3 region has 14 residues. The CDR3 DNA is TGCAGCGGGTACGACAGGGGTTTCACAGATACGCAGTATTTT. Amino acids: CSGYDRGFTDTQYF.